The rows below give T cell receptor beta chains drawn from one sample of a study of blood T cell repertoires in COVID-19. The assay was immunoSEQ multiplex PCR, and TCRdb's table has in-frame clones only and misses some. The table has about 340,000 clones, almost 90% seen once; the top ten hold 5.5% to 7.5%. Sequencing was done on a sample of peripheral blood. The receptors here all came from a woman in her sixties or seventies with COVID-19, enrolled during active disease. Each CDR3 is given with its conserved first and last residue. The D gene is left open where the match is weak. Only part of the rows carry a size: once, few, many, or a class if the clone is expanded.

d_gene	v_gene	abundance	j_gene	CDR3aa	CDR3nt
TRBD2	TRBV18	.	TRBJ2-1	CASSLSTSGGAGEQFF	TGTGCCAGCTCACTGTCGACTAGCGGGGGGGCCGGTGAGCAGTTCTTC
.	TRBV7-2	.	TRBJ1-2	CASSLADLGGYTF	TGTGCCAGCAGTCTAGCCGATTTAGGTGGCTACACCTTC
.	TRBV7-9	.	TRBJ1-2	CASSLAQGPYGYTF	TGTGCCAGCAGCTTAGCCCAGGGTCCCTATGGCTACACCTTC
.	TRBV10-3	.	TRBJ2-1	CAIGSSGHEQFF	TGTGCCATCGGGTCGTCAGGTCATGAGCAGTTCTTC
TRBD2	TRBV3-1/TRBV3-2	.	TRBJ2-1	CASSQGRLAGGIPSNEQFF	TGTGCCAGCAGCCAAGGGAGACTAGCGGGGGGTATCCCTTCCAATGAGCAGTTCTTC
.	TRBV27	few	TRBJ1-1	CASSLHRNTEAFF	TGTGCCAGCAGTCTCCACAGGAACACTGAAGCTTTCTTT
.	TRBV19	.	TRBJ1-5	CASSMEDSRQPQHF	TGTGCCAGTAGTATGGAGGACTCGCGGCAGCCCCAGCATTTT
.	TRBV21-1	.	TRBJ1-2	CASSKGGERYGYTF	TGTGCCAGCAGCAAGGGCGGGGAGAGATATGGCTACACCTTC
TRBD1	TRBV29-1	.	TRBJ1-1	CSVAGGGTEAFF	TGCAGCGTGGCAGGGGGCGGCACTGAAGCTTTCTTT
.	TRBV24-1	.	TRBJ2-2	CATSDFVGANTGELFF	TGTGCCACCAGTGATTTTGTTGGGGCAAACACCGGGGAGCTGTTTTTT
TRBD1	TRBV7-9	.	TRBJ2-2	CASSLAGQGPTGELFF	TGTGCCAGCAGCTTAGCGGGACAGGGGCCCACCGGGGAGCTGTTTTTT
.	TRBV19	.	TRBJ1-4	CASSIGLRSGEKLFF	TGTGCCAGTAGTATCGGCCTCCGGAGTGGGGAAAAACTGTTTTTT
.	TRBV18	once	TRBJ1-3	CASSPDGGRSGNTIYF	TGTGCCAGCTCCCCAGACGGGGGTCGGTCTGGAAACACCATATATTTT
.	TRBV7-2	.	TRBJ2-5	CASSFQGTQETQYF	TGTGCCAGCAGCTTTCAGGGGACCCAAGAGACCCAGTACTTC
.	TRBV11-2	.	TRBJ2-1	CASSFGRNNEQFF	TGTGCCAGCAGCTTTGGCAGAAACAATGAGCAGTTCTTC
TRBD1	TRBV5-8	.	TRBJ2-2	CASSRRGQVNTGELFF	TGTGCCAGCAGCCGTCGGGGACAGGTGAACACCGGGGAGCTGTTTTTT
TRBD1	TRBV27	.	TRBJ1-1	CASSLGTGAAFF	TGTGCCAGCAGTTTAGGTACAGGGGCAGCTTTCTTT
TRBD1	TRBV6-5	.	TRBJ2-7	CASSQGQSNYEQYF	TGTGCCAGCAGTCAGGGACAGTCGAACTACGAGCAGTACTTC
TRBD1	TRBV5-8	.	TRBJ1-5	CASSPGGGQGGRQPQHF	TGTGCCAGCAGCCCAGGGGGGGGACAGGGTGGACGGCAGCCCCAGCATTTT
TRBD1	TRBV4-1	.	TRBJ1-2	CASSQEQGAGDGYTF	TGCGCCAGCAGCCAGGAACAGGGGGCGGGGGATGGCTACACCTTC
.	TRBV9	.	TRBJ1-6	CASSLPGSSPLHF	TGTGCCAGCAGCCTTCCCGGTAGCTCACCCCTCCACTTT
.	TRBV2	.	TRBJ1-1	CANLAPGEAFF	TGTGCCAACCTCGCACCGGGAGAAGCTTTCTTT
TRBD2	TRBV10-2	.	TRBJ2-3	CASSASSGGVTDTQYF	TGCGCCAGCAGTGCCTCTAGCGGGGGGGTCACAGATACGCAGTATTTT
TRBD1	TRBV29-1	few	TRBJ1-5	CSVATGMRGSNQPQHF	TGCAGCGTTGCGACAGGGATGCGTGGTAGCAATCAGCCCCAGCATTTT
.	TRBV6-5	.	TRBJ1-1	CATQEQGWAFF	TGTGCCACCCAGGAACAGGGCTGGGCTTTCTTT
TRBD1	TRBV18	.	TRBJ2-7	CASSRAGGSYEQYF	TGTGCCAGCTCACGGGCAGGGGGCTCCTACGAGCAGTACTTC
TRBD1	TRBV7-2	.	TRBJ2-5	CASSLQGQYQETQYF	TGTGCCAGCAGCTTACAGGGACAGTACCAAGAGACCCAGTACTTC
.	TRBV12-3/TRBV12-4	.	TRBJ1-5	CASSRGDSQPQHF	TGTGCCAGCAGCAGAGGTGACAGCCAGCCCCAGCATTTT
.	TRBV25-1	many	TRBJ1-2	CARGGAGRHGYTF	TGTGCCAGAGGCGGGGCAGGTCGTCATGGCTACACCTTC
TRBD1	TRBV18	.	TRBJ2-7	CASSPKQGANEQYF	TGTGCCAGCTCACCGAAACAGGGGGCGAACGAGCAGTACTTC
.	TRBV4-3	.	TRBJ1-5	CASSQDWRSNQPQHF	TGCGCCAGCAGCCAAGATTGGCGGAGCAATCAGCCCCAGCATTTT
.	TRBV19	.	TRBJ2-7	CASSPVGRYEQYF	TGTGCCAGTAGCCCTGTGGGGCGGTACGAGCAGTACTTC
TRBD1	TRBV5-8	.	TRBJ1-6	CASSTGQVYNSPLHF	TGTGCCAGCAGCACGGGACAGGTCTATAATTCACCCCTCCACTTT
TRBD1	TRBV7-2	.	TRBJ2-7	CASSFSTGQGIEQYF	TGTGCCAGCAGCTTTTCTACGGGACAGGGTATCGAGCAGTACTTC
TRBD1	TRBV9	.	TRBJ1-1	CASSDTGGTEAFF	TGTGCCAGCAGCGACACAGGGGGGACTGAAGCTTTCTTT
TRBD1	TRBV19	.	TRBJ1-1	CASSTLQGAGGTEAFF	TGTGCCAGTAGTACTCTCCAGGGGGCCGGTGGCACTGAAGCTTTCTTT
TRBD2	TRBV27	few	TRBJ2-2	CASSLKPAGGVGELFF	TGTGCCAGCAGTTTAAAGCCAGCGGGGGGTGTCGGGGAGCTGTTTTTT
.	TRBV7-9	few	TRBJ2-2	CASSPYTGELFF	TGTGCCAGCAGCCCCTATACCGGGGAGCTGTTTTTT
TRBD1	TRBV7-2	.	TRBJ1-6	CASSSGTGFFSPLHF	TGTGCCAGCAGTTCCGGGACAGGGTTTTTCTCACCCCTCCACTTT
.	TRBV28	.	TRBJ1-2	CASSLQGNYGYTF	TGTGCCAGCAGTTTACAGGGCAACTATGGCTACACCTTC
.	TRBV19	.	TRBJ1-1	CASSTGDFSEAFF	TGTGCCAGTAGTACTGGGGACTTCTCTGAAGCTTTCTTT
TRBD1	TRBV5-1	.	TRBJ1-2	CASREIQGAYGYTF	TGCGCCAGCAGGGAGATACAGGGGGCCTATGGCTACACCTTC
TRBD1	TRBV3-1/TRBV3-2	.	TRBJ1-6	CASSSGQGNSPLHF	TGTGCCAGCAGCTCCGGACAGGGAAATTCACCCCTCCACTTT